This T cell receptor (beta chain) was sequenced in a study of T-cell reconstitution after alpha-beta-depleted transplantation in children (dated by TCRdb to the mid-2010s). A note on the overall study: The study quantitatively tracked T-cell immune reconstitution after TCRalphabeta/CD19-depleted allogeneic hematopoietic cell transplantation in children using TCR repertoire profiling.

With respect to this clonotype: Its antigen specificity is not known. Base qualities are not recorded, but no much larger clone differs from it by a single base.

The CDR3 numbers 14 residues from cysteine through phenylalanine. CDR3 DNA only is kept here, 42 bases in frame from base 1. CDR1 DFQATT and CDR2 SNEGSKA were looked up in the germline V gene (reference sequence). The junction shows trimming of 2 bases on V and 4 bases on J, plus 9 bases between the germline ends. Library preparation employed PCR. The instrument was an Illumina HiSeq 2500. TCR libraries were prepared with molecular barcoding, using unique molecular identifiers to normalize TCRbeta repertoire quantification. TCRdb trimmed public reads at Q25 via fastp, called clones via MiXCR and kept in-frame beta chains. Every CDR3 protein is listed once, alongside the most common genes and DNA of its rows. This sample holds about 610,000 distinct CDR3 sequences; approximately 10% were observed only once. The top ten hold less than 5% of the sample.

The sample was PBMCs from the stem cell graft donor, taken from the stem cell graft. This clonotype was obtained from a human donor who donated a stem cell graft to a child with acute myeloid leukemia. The chain is assembled from TRBV20-1 and TRBJ2-6; confidence is insufficient to name the D gene. The encoded CDR3 is CSARLDMGANVLTF. The DNA sequence follows: TGCAGTGCTAGACTAGATATGGGGGCCAACGTCCTGACTTTC.